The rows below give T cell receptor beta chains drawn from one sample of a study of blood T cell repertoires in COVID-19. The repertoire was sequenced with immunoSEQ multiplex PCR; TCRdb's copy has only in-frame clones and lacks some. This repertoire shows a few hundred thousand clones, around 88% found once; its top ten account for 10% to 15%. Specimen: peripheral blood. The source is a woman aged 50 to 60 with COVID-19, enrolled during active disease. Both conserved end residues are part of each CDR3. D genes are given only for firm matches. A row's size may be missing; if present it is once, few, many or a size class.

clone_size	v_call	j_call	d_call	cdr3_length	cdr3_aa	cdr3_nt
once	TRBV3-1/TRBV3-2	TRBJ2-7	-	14	CASSQDKRIYEQYF	TGTGCCAGCAGCCAAGATAAGCGAATCTACGAGCAGTACTTC
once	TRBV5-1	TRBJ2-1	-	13	CASSLLAPNEQFF	TGCGCCAGCAGCTTGTTGGCCCCAAATGAGCAGTTCTTC
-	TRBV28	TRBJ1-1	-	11	CASSPGTEAFF	TGTGCCAGCAGCCCCGGCACTGAAGCTTTCTTT
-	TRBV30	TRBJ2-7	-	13	CAWSSGDYYEQYF	TGTGCCTGGAGTTCCGGGGATTACTACGAGCAGTACTTC
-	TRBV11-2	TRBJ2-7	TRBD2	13	CASSPSGGQTQYF	TGTGCCAGCAGTCCAAGCGGGGGGCAAACTCAGTACTTC
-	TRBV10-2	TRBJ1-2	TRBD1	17	CASSEPKRQGQIYGYTF	TGCGCCAGCAGTGAGCCGAAGCGACAGGGGCAGATCTATGGCTACACCTTC
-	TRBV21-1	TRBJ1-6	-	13	CATLNRESSPLHF	TGTGCCACCCTGAACAGGGAAAGTTCACCCCTCCACTTT
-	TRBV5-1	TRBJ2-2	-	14	CASSATGNTGELFF	TGCGCCAGCAGCGCGACAGGGAACACCGGGGAGCTGTTTTTT
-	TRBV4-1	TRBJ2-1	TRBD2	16	CASSKQLAGRYNEQFF	TGCGCCAGCAGCAAACAGCTAGCGGGGCGATACAATGAGCAGTTCTTC
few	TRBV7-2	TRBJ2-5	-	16	CASSPSFGNVQETQYF	TGTGCCAGCAGCCCGAGTTTCGGGAACGTCCAAGAGACCCAGTACTTC
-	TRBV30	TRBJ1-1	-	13	CAWGAGMNTEAFF	TGTGCCTGGGGGGCGGGGATGAACACTGAAGCTTTCTTT
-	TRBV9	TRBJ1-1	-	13	CASSGSVNTEAFF	TGTGCCAGCAGCGGCTCAGTGAACACTGAAGCTTTCTTT
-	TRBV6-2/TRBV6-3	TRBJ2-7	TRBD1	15	CASSYSGTGLYEQYF	TGTGCCAGCAGTTATTCCGGGACAGGGCTCTACGAGCAGTACTTC
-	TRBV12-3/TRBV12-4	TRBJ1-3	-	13	CASCRDSSDTIYF	TGTGCCAGCTGTAGAGATTCCTCTGACACCATATATTTT
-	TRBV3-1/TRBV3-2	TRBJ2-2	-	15	CASSQDHRATGELFF	TGTGCCAGCAGCCAAGATCACAGGGCTACCGGGGAGCTGTTTTTT